These 27 T cell receptor beta chains were all obtained from the same sample, sequenced in a study of early T cells in non-severe SARS-CoV-2 infection. MiXCR, run by TCRdb on the 5' RACE reads, gives a single entry per CDR3 protein. The profile shows approximately 83,000 distinct CDR3 sequences, 11% to 15% of them singletons. Sequencing was done on a sample of whole blood. All receptors derive from an adult who was a healthcare worker with PCR-confirmed SARS-CoV-2 infection or an uninfected control (not recorded which).

This clonotype occurred a few times. This chain joins TRBV6-5 and TRBJ2-5; D may be TRBD2 (6 bases). The V gene's germline CDR1 is MNHEY and CDR2 SVGAGI. The CDR3 contains 14 residues. V gave up 6 bases and J gave up 5 bases, with 16 bases separating them. CDR3 nucleotides: TGTGCCAGCAGCGTAACACCCGGAGGGGAGACCCAGTACTTC. Its translation: CASSVTPGGETQYF.

The table lists this clonotype with many counts. The CDR3 sequence: CASSLASTYEQYF. CDR3 nucleotides: TGTGCCAGCAGCTTAGCCAGTACCTACGAGCAGTACTTC. The rearrangement uses TRBV7-6 and TRBJ2-7, with no clear D. This CDR3 is 13 amino acids long. The germline CDR1 and CDR2 sequences are SGHVS and FNYEAQ. Trimming left V 0 bases short and J 2 bases short, with 5 bases between.

The J gene is TRBJ2-7, the V gene TRBV6-5; no clear D gene. CDR1 and CDR2 from the germline V gene are MNHEY and SVGAGI. The CDR3 loop spans 14 amino acids. Trimming took 2 bases from V and 1 from J, leaving 9 bases between them. The CDR3 nucleotides read TGTGCCAGCAGTTACATGGCCGCATCCTACGAGCAGTACTTC. The encoded protein is CASSYMAASYEQYF.

The CDR3 DNA follows: TGTGCCAGCAGCTTTCTAGCGGGGGTGAACACCGGGGAGCTGTTTTTT. Encoded protein: CASSFLAGVNTGELFF. This rearrangement joins TRBV7-3 to TRBJ2-2; 10 positions match TRBD2. This CDR3 is 16 amino acids long. Germline V lookup: CDR1 SGHTA, CDR2 FQGTGA. V gave up 3 bases and J gave up 1 base; unmatched junction bases: 2.

The table lists this clonotype with a few counts. The V call is TRBV2, the J call TRBJ1-5; D gene ambiguous. Germline V gives CDR1 SNHLY, CDR2 FYNNEI. The V end was cut by 3 bases, the J end by 6 bases, with 12 bases between. The CDR3 covers 14 residues. In nucleotides, the CDR3 is TGTGCCAGCAGTGAGGGCAGGTCGATTCAGCCCCAGCATTTT. Protein product: CASSEGRSIQPQHF.

Comment on this clonotype: An end of the junction does not agree with germline; a read error may underlie this. This chain's CDR3 is CASSLSREADTQYF. The CDR3 DNA reads TGTGCTAGCAGCTTAAGCAGGGAGGCAGATACGCAGTATTTT. The V and J genes are TRBV7-7 and TRBJ2-3; TRBD2 is a possible D gene (6 bases). The CDR3 is made up of 14 amino acids. In germline, CDR1 is SSHAT, CDR2 FNYEAQ (reference sequence).

The chain employs TRBV7-8 and TRBJ2-1, with 9 positions matching TRBD2. Trimming removed 5 bases from V and 14 bases from J; junction bases left unmatched: 13. The CDR3 totals 14 residues. The germline V gene has CDR1 SGHVS and CDR2 FQNEAQ. The CDR3 DNA is TGTGCCAGCAGCCTATGGACTAGCGTGGAGCAGAAGTTCTTC. Amino acids: CASSLWTSVEQKFF.

Here the CDR3 reads CASSYHGQGNSPLHF. Here the CDR3 DNA reads TGTGCCAGCAGTTACCACGGACAGGGAAATTCACCCCTCCACTTT. This chain connects TRBV6-6 to TRBJ1-6; 8 bases are a match to TRBD1. This CDR3 has 15 residues. Germline CDR1 reads MNHNY; CDR2 reads SVGAGI (reference sequence). V was clipped by 2 bases and J by 7 bases; unmatched bases: 4.

This clonotype appeared many times. V is TRBV24-1 and J is TRBJ1-5; 10 bases line up with TRBD1. Germline lookup yields CDR1 KGHDR and CDR2 SFDVKD. V lost 5 bases and J lost 7; bases outside the gene matches: 7. The CDR3 contains 15 residues. The CDR3 loop reads CATSGPGTGEQPQHF. The CDR3 coding sequence is TGTGCCACCAGTGGGCCGGGGACAGGGGAACAGCCCCAGCATTTT.

The table lists this clonotype with a few counts. This chain connects TRBV20-1 to TRBJ2-7, with TRBD2 matching over 12 bases. J gave up 6 bases and V 3 bases, and 6 bases lay outside the gene matches. The germline CDR1 and CDR2 sequences are DFQATT and SNEGSKA (reference sequence). CDR3 length: 14 residues. The CDR3 sequence is CSARTSGGKTEQYF. In DNA, the CDR3 is TGCAGTGCTAGGACTAGCGGGGGAAAAACCGAGCAGTACTTC.

The CDR3 sequence: CASSQAGNSPLHF. The CDR3 DNA reads as TGTGCCAGCAGCCAAGCAGGAAATTCACCCCTCCACTTT. This chain connects TRBV3-1 to TRBJ1-6; D uncertain. The CDR3 has 13 amino acids. Trimming removed 1 base at V and 7 bases at J, with 5 bases between. CDR1 LGHDT and CDR2 YNNKEL come from the germline V gene (reference sequence).

CDR3 sequence (DNA): TGTGCCAGCTCATTACAACAGAACTCGAACACTGAAGCTTTCTTT. Protein sequence: CASSLQQNSNTEAFF. The chain combines TRBV18 with TRBJ1-1; D unresolved. The length of the CDR3 is 15 residues. Trimming took 5 bases from V and 1 from J, leaving 14 bases between them. Germline V gene lookup returns CDR1 KGHSH and CDR2 LQKENI. The complete variable domain, with remaining parts taken from reference TRBV18 and TRBJ1-1, reads NAGVMQNPRHLVRRRGQEARLRCSPMKGHSHVYWYRQLPEEGLKFMVYLQKENIIDESGMPKERFSAEFPKEGPSILRIQQVVRGDSAAYFCASSLQQNSNTEAFFGQGTRLTVV.

This clonotype was picked up many times. The J gene is TRBJ2-1, the V gene TRBV6-4; 8 nucleotides agree with TRBD1. Germline V gives CDR1 MRHNA, CDR2 SNTAGT. After removal of 0 bases from V and 9 bases from J, the junction contained 1 base not matched to a gene. The CDR3 runs 13 residues. The CDR3 reads CASSDSGQGEQFF. As DNA, the CDR3 is TGTGCCAGCAGTGACTCTGGACAGGGTGAGCAGTTCTTC.

This clonotype was recorded at least ten times. The V gene is TRBV6-1, the J gene TRBJ2-3; 7 bases match TRBD1. V lost 4 bases, J lost 4 bases, and 11 bases stayed unmatched. The germline gives CDR1 MNHNS, CDR2 SASEGT. The CDR3 has 16 amino acids. CDR3 sequence: CASSVQGTGAPDTQYF. The DNA of the CDR3 is TGTGCCAGCAGTGTACAGGGGACCGGGGCCCCAGATACGCAGTATTTT.

The chain recombines TRBV7-2 with TRBJ1-2; 7 positions agree with TRBD1. V lost 5 bases, J lost 1 base, and 7 bases stayed unmatched. The germline V gene encodes CDR1 SGHTA and CDR2 FQGNSA. The CDR3 has 15 residues. The CDR3 is CASSPNRGSNYGYTF. CDR3 coding DNA: TGTGCCAGCAGCCCCAACAGGGGAAGTAACTATGGCTACACCTTC.

A few counts support this clonotype. The chain joins TRBV10-2 to TRBJ2-3, with 8 positions matching TRBD1. Trimming cost V 4 bases and J 5 bases; bases outside gene matches: 2. Germline V gene data show CDR1 as WSHSY and CDR2 as SAAADI. The length of the CDR3 is 13 residues. The CDR3 DNA reads TGCGCCAGCAGTGTAACAGGGGGAGATACGCAGTATTTT. Protein sequence: CASSVTGGDTQYF.

This clonotype was seen repeatedly, ten times or more. The chain links TRBV5-5 to TRBJ1-4, with 7 bases matching TRBD1. The CDR3 length is 14 residues. Per germline, CDR1 SGHKS and CDR2 YYEKEE (reference sequence). The V segment lost 2 bases and the J segment 4 bases; nucleotides outside the gene matches: 2. The CDR3 DNA reads TGTGCCAGCAGCTTCGGGACAGTTAATGAAAAACTGTTTTTT. Translating gives CASSFGTVNEKLFF.

This clonotype was seen ten or more times. The V call is TRBV5-1, the J call TRBJ2-3, with 8 bases matching TRBD2. The germline gives CDR1 SGHRS, CDR2 YFSETQ. The CDR3 totals 15 residues. V shed 1 base, J shed 2 bases, and the junction held 3 bases outside the gene matches. CDR3 DNA sequence: TGCGCCAGCAGCTTGAAACTAGCGGCCACAGATACGCAGTATTTT. Protein sequence: CASSLKLAATDTQYF.

This clonotype was seen at least ten times. The rearrangement uses TRBV12-3 or TRBV12-4 and TRBJ1-1; 7 bases are a match to TRBD1. The V and J ends lost 5 bases and 8 bases, in that order; junction bases with no gene match: 11. There are 14 residues in the CDR3. CDR3 sequence: CASSQGTARWEAFF. The DNA for the CDR3 is TGTGCCAGCAGTCAAGGGACAGCGCGCTGGGAAGCTTTCTTT.

Only a few counts were recorded for this clonotype. In DNA, the CDR3 is TGTGCCAGCAGTGCCGATCTAGCTTACGAGCAGTACTTC. It specifies CASSADLAYEQYF. The chain employs TRBV25-1 and TRBJ2-7; D is possibly TRBD2 (5 bases). V was shortened by 4 bases and J by 4 bases, with 11 bases between the two germline ends. This CDR3 has 13 residues. CDR1 MGHDK and CDR2 SYGVNS come from the germline V gene.

This clonotype has at least ten counts. This rearrangement joins TRBV14 to TRBJ2-7; D unresolved. This CDR3 contains 15 residues. Germline-derived CDR1 and CDR2 are SGHDN and FVKESK. Trimming stripped 3 bases from V and 6 bases from J, with 18 bases between. The CDR3 sequence is CASSHRKSTPGEQYF. The DNA for the CDR3 is TGTGCCAGCAGCCACCGAAAGTCGACCCCCGGCGAGCAGTACTTC.

This clonotype has ten or more counts. The genes are TRBV5-1 and TRBJ2-3, with D unresolved. V was shortened by 0 bases and J by 1 base, with 6 bases between the two germline ends. Germline assignment: CDR1 SGHRS and CDR2 YFSETQ. This CDR3 is built from 14 residues. The CDR3 DNA sequence: TGCGCCAGCAGCTTGGGGGTAGGCACAGATACGCAGTATTTT. Its protein is CASSLGVGTDTQYF. The whole variable domain, remainder taken from reference TRBV5-1 and TRBJ2-3, is KAGVTQTPRYLIKTRGQQVTLSCSPISGHRSVSWYQQTPGQGLQFLFEYFSETQRNKGNFPGRFSGRQFSNSRSEMNVSTLELGDSALYLCASSLGVGTDTQYFGPGTRLTVL.

This chain connects TRBV29-1 to TRBJ1-2; unclear D gene. Germline V gives CDR1 SQVTM, CDR2 ANQGSEA. Trimming stripped 5 bases from V and 0 bases from J, with 7 bases between. This CDR3 contains 12 residues. The CDR3 is CSVRSANYGYTF. CDR3 in DNA: TGCAGCGTTCGGTCCGCTAACTATGGCTACACCTTC. Based on the CDR3 plus reference TRBV29-1 and TRBJ1-2, the full variable domain is SAVISQKPSRDICQRGTSLTIQCQVDSQVTMMFWYRQQPGQSLTLIATANQGSEATYESGFVIDKFPISRPNLTFSTLTVSNMSPEDSSIYLCSVRSANYGYTFGSGTRLTVV.

V gene TRBV10-3 combines with J gene TRBJ2-1; D assignment may be TRBD1 or TRBD2 (5 bases each). This CDR3 region has 14 residues. Trimming shortened V by 6 bases and J by 5 bases, and 14 bases separated the two germline ends. The germline V gene has CDR1 ENHRY and CDR2 SYGVKD. Here the CDR3 reads CAISGDPGDNEQFF. The CDR3 coding sequence is TGTGCCATCAGCGGGGACCCTGGGGACAATGAGCAGTTCTTC.

Only a few counts were recorded for this clonotype. CDR3 bases: TGCGCCAGCAGCTTGGAAGGGGCATACAATGAGCAGTTCTTC. This sequence encodes CASSLEGAYNEQFF. The chain recombines TRBV5-1 with TRBJ2-1; D perhaps matches TRBD1 (5 bases). Trimming took 0 bases from V and 4 from J, leaving 8 bases between them. This CDR3 is built from 14 residues. The germline CDR1 and CDR2 sequences are SGHRS and YFSETQ.

The chain combines TRBV5-5 with TRBJ1-6, with D possibly matching TRBD1 (5 bases). Trimming removed 5 bases at V and 6 bases at J, with 18 bases between. CDR1 SGHKS and CDR2 YYEKEE come from the germline V gene (reference sequence). The length of the CDR3 is 16 residues. CDR3 coding DNA: TGTGCCAGCAGTTTTCTGTTGACAGTAACTAATTCACCCCTCCACTTT. Its translation is CASSFLLTVTNSPLHF.

This clonotype was seen a handful of times. This rearrangement joins TRBV7-2 to TRBJ2-7; TRBD1 aligns across 7 bases. Germline lookup yields CDR1 SGHTA and CDR2 FQGNSA. V lost 6 bases and J lost 2; bases outside the gene matches: 13. The CDR3 runs 16 residues. CDR3 bases: TGTGCCAGCAGTTCCCCGCCGGGACAGCGAACCTACGAGCAGTACTTC. Residues: CASSSPPGQRTYEQYF.